What follows describes a single TCR beta chain. No cognate antigen has been identified for it. Qualities for individual bases were not recorded, and no much larger clone is one base off. The immunoSEQ Assay, a bias-controlled multiplex PCR, was used to amplify TCRbeta CDR3 regions from genomic DNA. Under the source paper's analysis protocol: Within the assay, amplification of reference gene primers was used to estimate how many nucleated cells each sample contained. To quantify the absolute abundance of each unique TCRbeta CDR3 rearrangement, sequence reads were collapsed and filtered. For each sample, productive Simpson clonality was calculated by taking the square root of Simpson's diversity index across productive rearrangements. TCRdb's version of the immuneACCESS table is confined to in-frame rearrangements and falls short of the full clone set. An unresolved V gene accounts for under half of the shortfall where checked; the remainder is of unknown origin. Clonal size and the V and J genes are those of that table, whereas D and trimming came from the DNA. The sample table records 110,000 to 150,000 clones; over 80% of these occur just once. Jointly, the top ten make up 6.2% of the sample.

The CDR3, cysteine through phenylalanine, is 16 amino acids long. The kept DNA is CDR3 alone, 48 bases in frame from the first base. V is clipped by 3 bases and J by 8 bases, and the sequence between their germline boundaries is 20 bases long. Based on the germline V gene, the CDR1 and CDR2 sequences are MDHEN and SYDVKM. The sample comes from a study of blood T cell repertoires in COVID-19 (dated by TCRdb to 2019 to 2021). About the study as a whole: Samples from collaborators originated in the United States, Italy and Spain and spanned both the acute and convalescent phases of COVID-19. The prospective study material was composed of cDNA or gDNA derived from T cells, B-cell-depleted T cells, or PBMCs. Deeply sampled blood TCRbeta repertoires from subjects exposed to, actively infected with, or recovered from COVID-19 were included in the dataset. A freely available public database, intended as a resource for researchers studying the immune response to SARS-CoV-2, is where the repertoires were released. Samples came from the ongoing ImmuneRACE study (first 160 participants) plus 1,254 subjects from 6 global collaborators. The sample metadata nearly always contained a de-identified subject ID, COVID-19 status, age in years and sex. Where available, HLA class I and class II types were taken from metadata supplied by the sample provider and were not determined by assay-based typing.

In the prospective study, participants were roughly 18 to 89 years old, resided in 25 or so geographic areas of the United States, and were enrolled through a virtual design. Cohort assignment in the prospective study relied on participant-reported clinical history from a screening survey and a study questionnaire. For ImmuneRACE Cohort 3, a participant was defined as recovered based on two consecutive negative NP/OP PCR tests, clearance by a healthcare professional, or resolution of symptoms. Mobile phlebotomists in the prospective study collected whole blood, serum and a nasopharyngeal or oropharyngeal swab from every participant. Prospective study participants could optionally give additional blood draws and questionnaires over an approximately two-month period. Prospective study blood samples were shipped either frozen or at room temperature before DNA extraction. On the study overall, not on this receptor specifically: How much clinical and demographic metadata was included differed by source and by participant, and the metadata was provided uncurated.

The chain links TRBV28 with TRBJ2-1; no D gene can be assigned with confidence. Sequencing was done on a sample of PBMCs or T cells enriched from blood (not recorded which). The receptor comes from a woman in her 40s who had recovered from COVID-19. The CDR3 loop reads CASSFHSSIVVYEQFF. The bases read TGTGCCAGCAGTTTCCATAGTTCCATCGTAGTCTATGAGCAGTTCTTC.